The rows below give T cell receptor beta chains drawn from one sample of a study of T-cell reconstitution after alpha-beta-depleted transplantation in children. TCRdb itself ran the PCR reads through MiXCR, one entry per CDR3 protein. The repertoire has 200,000 to 250,000 distinct CDR3 sequences, approximately 11% of them found once; the top ten carry 28%. This sample comprised PBMCs, obtained before TCRalphabeta/CD19-depleted stem cell transplant. The receptors derive from a child less than two years old with acute myeloid leukemia, due to receive a stem cell transplant. Both conserved end residues are part of each CDR3. A D gene is named only where the DNA matches it firmly. Only part of the rows carry a size: once, few, many, or a class if the clone is expanded.

v_gene	d_gene	j_gene	abundance	CDR3aa	CDR3nt
TRBV7-2	TRBD2	TRBJ2-3	many	CASSLGGLAGSTDTQYF	TGTGCCAGCAGCTTAGGGGGACTAGCGGGGAGCACAGATACGCAGTATTTT
TRBV5-1	.	TRBJ2-7	.	CASSLGRTAASYEQYF	TGCGCCAGCAGCTTGGGGCGGACAGCCGCCTCCTACGAGCAGTACTTC
TRBV4-2	TRBD2	TRBJ2-4	many	CASSQASGRRVKNIQYF	TGTGCCAGCAGCCAAGCTAGCGGGAGGAGGGTCAAAAACATTCAGTACTTC
TRBV10-3	.	TRBJ2-3	many	CAISESPIGGRDTQYF	TGTGCCATCAGTGAGTCCCCCATCGGGGGCAGAGATACGCAGTATTTT
TRBV29-1	TRBD1	TRBJ1-3	many	CSVVTGANSGNTIYF	TGCAGCGTTGTGACAGGGGCAAACTCTGGAAACACCATATATTTT
TRBV6-5	TRBD2	TRBJ2-3	many	CASSYFNAGGRDTQYF	TGTGCCAGCAGTTACTTCAACGCGGGGGGCCGGGATACGCAGTATTTT
TRBV4-1	.	TRBJ2-2	many	CASSRGGANTGELFF	TGCGCCAGCAGCCGAGGCGGAGCGAACACCGGGGAGCTGTTTTTT
TRBV20-1	TRBD2	TRBJ2-1	many	CSARLGLAGNEQFF	TGCAGTGCTCGTCTCGGACTAGCGGGAAATGAGCAGTTCTTC
TRBV21-1	.	TRBJ2-7	.	CASSKNLGIGPGEYEQYF	TGTGCCAGCAGCAAAAACCTAGGTATAGGGCCCGGCGAGTACGAGCAGTACTTC
TRBV20-1	.	TRBJ2-4	many	CSGLRRLRQYF	TGCAGTGGGCTCCGCCGACTACGTCAGTACTTC
TRBV20-1	.	TRBJ2-2	many	CSARGLMGEDTGELFF	TGCAGTGCTAGAGGCTTGATGGGGGAGGACACCGGGGAGCTGTTTTTT
TRBV12-3/TRBV12-4	.	TRBJ1-5	many	CASSLTDNQPQHF	TGTGCCAGCAGTTTGACAGACAATCAGCCCCAGCATTTT
TRBV20-1	.	TRBJ2-5	many	CSAPPSGLFSQYF	TGCAGTGCTCCCCCGTCCGGATTGTTCTCCCAGTACTTC
TRBV19	.	TRBJ2-3	.	CASSELGRTQYF	TGTGCCAGTAGTGAGCTGGGGAGGACGCAGTATTTT
TRBV6-1	.	TRBJ2-1	few	CASSPFFGSYNEQFF	TGTGCCAGCAGCCCGTTTTTTGGCTCCTACAATGAGCAGTTCTTC
TRBV15	TRBD2	TRBJ2-2	many	CATTGGKFRGELFF	TGTGCCACCACGGGGGGGAAGTTCAGGGGGGAGCTGTTTTTT
TRBV12-3/TRBV12-4	.	TRBJ2-7	many	CASSFVRAYEQYF	TGTGCCAGCAGTTTTGTACGGGCCTACGAGCAGTACTTC
TRBV2	.	TRBJ1-6	.	CASSGNRISSPLHF	TGTGCCAGCAGTGGAAACAGGATTAGTTCACCCCTCCACTTT
TRBV5-1	TRBD1	TRBJ2-2	many	CASSLAGQARRFF	TGCGCCAGCAGCTTGGCCGGACAGGCAAGGAGGTTTTTT
TRBV5-1	TRBD2	TRBJ2-3	many	CASTRLAGVSTDTQYF	TGCGCCAGCACTAGACTAGCGGGAGTCAGCACAGATACGCAGTATTTT
TRBV27	.	TRBJ2-3	many	CASSSFMRGGDTQYF	TGTGCCAGCAGTTCCTTTATGAGGGGAGGAGATACGCAGTATTTT
TRBV5-1	TRBD2	TRBJ2-3	many	CASSLLAGGSTDTQYF	TGCGCCAGCAGCCTCCTAGCGGGGGGTTCCACAGATACGCAGTATTTT
TRBV7-3	.	TRBJ2-6	.	CASSLRSSSGANVLTF	TGTGCCAGCAGCTTAAGGAGTTCCTCTGGGGCCAACGTCCTGACTTTC
TRBV20-1	TRBD2	TRBJ2-2	many	CSATLAGGTGELFF	TGCAGTGCCACACTAGCGGGAGGCACCGGGGAGCTGTTTTTT
TRBV5-1	TRBD2	TRBJ2-3	many	CASSLGRLAGFTQYF	TGCGCCAGCAGCTTAGGCCGACTAGCGGGGTTTACGCAGTATTTT
TRBV3-1	.	TRBJ2-7	many	CASSQSDYEQYF	TGTGCCAGCAGCCAGTCGGACTACGAGCAGTACTTC
TRBV24-1	.	TRBJ2-1	.	CATSDFPFGSSYNEQFF	TGTGCCACCAGTGATTTTCCCTTCGGGAGCTCCTACAATGAGCAGTTCTTC
TRBV12-3/TRBV12-4	.	TRBJ2-7	many	CASSPRDSAYEQYF	TGTGCCAGCAGCCCTAGGGACTCGGCATACGAGCAGTACTTC
TRBV11-1	TRBD1	TRBJ2-3	.	CASSLGKPGQITDTQYF	TGTGCCAGCAGCTTAGGGAAACCGGGACAGATCACAGATACGCAGTATTTT
TRBV7-2	TRBD1	TRBJ1-2	many	CASSLRMGRGNYGYTF	TGTGCCAGCAGCTTAAGGATGGGCAGGGGGAACTATGGCTACACCTTC
TRBV18	.	TRBJ2-5	many	CASSPPELETQYF	TGTGCCAGCTCACCACCGGAACTAGAGACCCAGTACTTC
TRBV7-9	TRBD2	TRBJ2-5	many	CASSSPGGGGETQYF	TGTGCCAGCAGCTCCCCCGGCGGGGGAGGGGAGACCCAGTACTTC
TRBV3-1	.	TRBJ1-2	many	CASSQGQGNGYTF	TGTGCCAGCAGCCAAGGGCAGGGCAATGGCTACACCTTC
TRBV20-1	TRBD2	TRBJ2-1	many	CSARTSGSYNEQFF	TGCAGTGCTCGGACTAGCGGCTCCTACAATGAGCAGTTCTTC
TRBV20-1	TRBD2	TRBJ2-7	many	CSASPLSGGVPQYF	TGCAGTGCTAGCCCTCTCAGCGGGGGGGTTCCCCAGTACTTC
TRBV5-6	.	TRBJ2-2	many	CASSLTPRTGELFF	TGTGCCAGCAGCTTAACTCCCCGCACCGGGGAGCTGTTTTTT
TRBV12-3/TRBV12-4	TRBD1	TRBJ1-5	many	CASSFTGGGQPQHF	TGTGCCAGCAGTTTTACAGGGGGCGGTCAGCCCCAGCATTTT